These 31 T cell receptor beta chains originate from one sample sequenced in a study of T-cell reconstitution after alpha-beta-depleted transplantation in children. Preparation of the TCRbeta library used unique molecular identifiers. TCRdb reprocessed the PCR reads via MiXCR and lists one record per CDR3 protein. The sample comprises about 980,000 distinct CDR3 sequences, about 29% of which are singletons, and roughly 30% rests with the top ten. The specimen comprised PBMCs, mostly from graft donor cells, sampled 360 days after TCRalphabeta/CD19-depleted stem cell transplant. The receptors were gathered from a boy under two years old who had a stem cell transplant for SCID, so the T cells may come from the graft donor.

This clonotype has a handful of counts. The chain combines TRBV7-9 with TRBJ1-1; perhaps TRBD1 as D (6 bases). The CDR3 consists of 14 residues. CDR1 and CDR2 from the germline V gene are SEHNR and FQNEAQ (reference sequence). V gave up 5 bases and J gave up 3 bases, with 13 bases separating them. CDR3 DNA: TGTGCCAGCAGCGCTCGACAGGTTGACACTGAAGCTTTCTTT. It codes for CASSARQVDTEAFF.

DNA for the CDR3: TGCAGTGCCCATCCCGGACTAGCGGGCGGGTCAGGGCGGTTCTTC. The encoded protein is CSAHPGLAGGSGRFF. This sequence joins TRBV20-1 and TRBJ2-1, with 11 bases identical to TRBD2. CDR1 and CDR2 (germline): DFQATT, SNEGSKA (reference sequence). The V segment lost 6 bases and the J segment 15 bases; nucleotides outside the gene matches: 19. The CDR3 length is 15 residues.

In DNA form, the CDR3 reads TGTGCCAGCAGCTTATTCCCGGGAATGTACGGAAACACCATATATTTT. This encodes CASSLFPGMYGNTIYF. The chain carries TRBV11-2 and TRBJ1-3; no clear D. The germline V gene encodes CDR1 SGHAT and CDR2 FQNNGV. V was cut by 2 bases and J by 4 bases, with 15 bases left in between. CDR3 length: 16 amino acids.

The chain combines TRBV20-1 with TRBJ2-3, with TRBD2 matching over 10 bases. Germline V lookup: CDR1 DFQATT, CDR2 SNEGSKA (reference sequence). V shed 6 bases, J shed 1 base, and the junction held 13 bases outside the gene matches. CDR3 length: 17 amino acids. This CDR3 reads CSARSGGTEEGTDTQYF. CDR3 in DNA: TGCAGTGCACGTAGCGGGGGGACGGAGGAGGGCACAGATACGCAGTATTTT.

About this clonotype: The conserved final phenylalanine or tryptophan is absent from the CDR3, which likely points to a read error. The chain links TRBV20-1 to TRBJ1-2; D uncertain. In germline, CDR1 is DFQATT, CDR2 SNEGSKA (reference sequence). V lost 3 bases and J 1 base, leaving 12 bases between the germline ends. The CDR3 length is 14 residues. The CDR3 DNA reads TGCAGTGCTAGGGGTCGGGCTCTTAACTATGGCTACACCTAC. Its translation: CSARGRALNYGYTY.

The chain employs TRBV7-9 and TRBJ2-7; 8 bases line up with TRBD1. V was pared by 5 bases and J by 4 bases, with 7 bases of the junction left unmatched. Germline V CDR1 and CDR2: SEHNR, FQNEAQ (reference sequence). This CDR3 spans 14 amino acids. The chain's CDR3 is CASSHQGAKYEQYF. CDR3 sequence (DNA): TGTGCCAGCAGCCACCAGGGGGCTAAGTACGAGCAGTACTTC.

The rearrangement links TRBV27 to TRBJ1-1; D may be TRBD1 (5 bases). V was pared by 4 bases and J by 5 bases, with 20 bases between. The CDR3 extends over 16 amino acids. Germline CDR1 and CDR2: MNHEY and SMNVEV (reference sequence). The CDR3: CASSSIGTPLETEAFF. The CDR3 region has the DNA TGTGCCAGCAGTTCGATTGGGACCCCACTAGAAACTGAAGCTTTCTTT.

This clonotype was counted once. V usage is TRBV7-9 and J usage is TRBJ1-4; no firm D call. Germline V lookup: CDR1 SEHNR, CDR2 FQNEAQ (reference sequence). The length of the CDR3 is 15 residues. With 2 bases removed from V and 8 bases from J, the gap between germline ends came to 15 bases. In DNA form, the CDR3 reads TGTGCCAGCAGCTTACGTGCGGAGTCGGGAGAAAAACTGTTTTTT. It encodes CASSLRAESGEKLFF.

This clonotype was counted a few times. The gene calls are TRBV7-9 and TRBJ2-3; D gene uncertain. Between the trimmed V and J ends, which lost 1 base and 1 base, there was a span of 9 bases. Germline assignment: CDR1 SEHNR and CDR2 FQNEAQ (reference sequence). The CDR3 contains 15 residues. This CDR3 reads CASSLVHKRTDTQYF. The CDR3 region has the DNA TGTGCCAGCAGCTTAGTACACAAACGCACAGATACGCAGTATTTT.

Here the CDR3 DNA reads TGTGCCAGCAGTCGATTCCGCACCGGGGAGCTGTTTTTT. This translates into CASSRFRTGELFF. The J gene is TRBJ2-2, the V gene TRBV28; D remains unclear. CDR3 length: 13 amino acids. Germline CDR1 MDHEN, CDR2 SYDVKM. V dropped 5 bases and J dropped 4 bases, with 8 bases sitting between them.

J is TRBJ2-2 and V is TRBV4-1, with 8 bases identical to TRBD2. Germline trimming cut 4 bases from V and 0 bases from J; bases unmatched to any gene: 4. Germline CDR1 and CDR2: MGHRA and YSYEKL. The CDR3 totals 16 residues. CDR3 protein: CASSPWRGANTGELFF. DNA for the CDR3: TGCGCCAGCAGCCCCTGGCGGGGGGCGAACACCGGGGAGCTGTTTTTT.

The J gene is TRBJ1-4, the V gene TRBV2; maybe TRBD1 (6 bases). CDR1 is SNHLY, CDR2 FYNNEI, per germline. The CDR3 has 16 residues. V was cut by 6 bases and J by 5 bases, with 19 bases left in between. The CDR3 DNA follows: TGTGCCAGCAGCCCCGGATGGAGAGGGGGAAATGAAAAACTGTTTTTT. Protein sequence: CASSPGWRGGNEKLFF.

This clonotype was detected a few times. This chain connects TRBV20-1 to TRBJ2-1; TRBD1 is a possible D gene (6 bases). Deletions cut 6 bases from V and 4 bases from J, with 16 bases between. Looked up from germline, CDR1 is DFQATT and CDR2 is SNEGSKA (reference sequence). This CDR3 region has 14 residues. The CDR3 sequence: CSAERGTVYNEQFF. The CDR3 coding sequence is TGCAGTGCCGAGAGGGGGACCGTATACAATGAGCAGTTCTTC.

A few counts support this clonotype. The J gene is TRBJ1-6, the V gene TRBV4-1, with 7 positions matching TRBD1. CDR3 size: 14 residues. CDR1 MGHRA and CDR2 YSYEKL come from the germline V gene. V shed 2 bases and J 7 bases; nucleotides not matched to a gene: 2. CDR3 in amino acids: CASSQQGVNSPLHF. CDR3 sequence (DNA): TGCGCCAGCAGCCAACAGGGGGTAAATTCACCCCTCCACTTT.

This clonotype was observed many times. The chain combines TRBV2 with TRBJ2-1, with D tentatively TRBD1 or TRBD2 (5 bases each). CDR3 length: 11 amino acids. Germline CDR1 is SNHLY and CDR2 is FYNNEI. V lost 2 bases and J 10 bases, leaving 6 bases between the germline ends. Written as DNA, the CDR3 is TGTGCCAGCAGTGAATGGGGGGAGCAGTTCTTC. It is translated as CASSEWGEQFF.

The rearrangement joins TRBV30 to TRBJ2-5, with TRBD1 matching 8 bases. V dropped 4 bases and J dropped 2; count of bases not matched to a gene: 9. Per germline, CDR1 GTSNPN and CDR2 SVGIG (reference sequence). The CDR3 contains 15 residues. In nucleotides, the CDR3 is TGTGCCTGGACTCCCGGGACAGGAGGACAAGAGACCCAGTACTTC. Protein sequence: CAWTPGTGGQETQYF.

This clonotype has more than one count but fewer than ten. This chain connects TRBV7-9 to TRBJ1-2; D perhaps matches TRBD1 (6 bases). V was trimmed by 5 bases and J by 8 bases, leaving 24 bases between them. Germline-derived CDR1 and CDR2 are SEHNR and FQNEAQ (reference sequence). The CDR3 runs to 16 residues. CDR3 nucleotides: TGTGCCAGCAGCCTTTTACAGGGTCCGGAATATAGAGGCTACACCTTC. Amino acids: CASSLLQGPEYRGYTF.

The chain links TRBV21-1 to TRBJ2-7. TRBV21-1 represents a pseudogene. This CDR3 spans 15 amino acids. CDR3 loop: CASSKGAGASYEQYF. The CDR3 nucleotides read TGTGCCAGCAGCAAAGGAGCAGGGGCGTCCTACGAGCAGTACTTC.

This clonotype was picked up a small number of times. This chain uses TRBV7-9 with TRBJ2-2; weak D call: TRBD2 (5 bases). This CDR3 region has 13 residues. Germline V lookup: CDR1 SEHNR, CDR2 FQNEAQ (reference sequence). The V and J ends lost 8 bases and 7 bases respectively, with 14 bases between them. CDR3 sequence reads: CASSGLQSGELFF. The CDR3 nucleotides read TGTGCCAGCTCGGGGTTACAAAGCGGGGAGCTGTTTTTT.

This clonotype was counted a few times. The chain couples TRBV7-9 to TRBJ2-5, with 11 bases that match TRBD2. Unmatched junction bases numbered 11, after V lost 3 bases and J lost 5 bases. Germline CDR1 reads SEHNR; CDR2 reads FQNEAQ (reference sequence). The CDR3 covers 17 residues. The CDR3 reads CASSFGSMGLAVETQYF. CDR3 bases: TGTGCCAGCAGCTTTGGGTCGATGGGACTAGCGGTGGAGACCCAGTACTTC.

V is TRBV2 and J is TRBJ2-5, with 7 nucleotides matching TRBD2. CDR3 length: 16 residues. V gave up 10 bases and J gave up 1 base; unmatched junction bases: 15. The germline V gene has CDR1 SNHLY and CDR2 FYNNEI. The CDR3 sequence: CATTGKGLPFQETQYF. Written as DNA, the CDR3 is TGTGCCACCACCGGAAAGGGACTACCTTTCCAAGAGACCCAGTACTTC.

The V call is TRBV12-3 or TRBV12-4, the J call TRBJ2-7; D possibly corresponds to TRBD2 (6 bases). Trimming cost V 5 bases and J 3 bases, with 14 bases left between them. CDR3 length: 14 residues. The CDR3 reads CASSPGRGYYEQYF. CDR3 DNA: TGTGCCAGCAGTCCTGGACGGGGGTACTACGAGCAGTACTTC.

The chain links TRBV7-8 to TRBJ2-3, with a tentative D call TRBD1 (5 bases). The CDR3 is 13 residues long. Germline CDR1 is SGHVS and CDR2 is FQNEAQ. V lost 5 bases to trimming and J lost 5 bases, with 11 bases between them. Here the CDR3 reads CASSHPGIDTQYF. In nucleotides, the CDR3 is TGTGCCAGCAGCCACCCAGGGATAGATACGCAGTATTTT. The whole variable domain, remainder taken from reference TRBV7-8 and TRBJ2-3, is GAGVSQSPRYKVAKRGQDVALRCDPISGHVSLFWYQQALGQGPEFLTYFQNEAQLDKSGLPSDRFFAERPEGSVSTLKIQRTQQEDSAVYLCASSHPGIDTQYFGPGTRLTVL.

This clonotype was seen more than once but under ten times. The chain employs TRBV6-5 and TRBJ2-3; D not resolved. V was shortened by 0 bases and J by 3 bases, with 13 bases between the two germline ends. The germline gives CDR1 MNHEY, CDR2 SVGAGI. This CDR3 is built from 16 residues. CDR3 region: CASSYSSFAETDTQYF. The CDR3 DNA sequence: TGTGCCAGCAGTTACTCGTCATTCGCGGAAACAGATACGCAGTATTTT.

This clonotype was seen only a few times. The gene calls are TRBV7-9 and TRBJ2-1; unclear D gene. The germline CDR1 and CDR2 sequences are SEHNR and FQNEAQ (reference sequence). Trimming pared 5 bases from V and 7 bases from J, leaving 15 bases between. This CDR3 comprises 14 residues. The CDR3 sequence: CASSGWSVSNEQFF. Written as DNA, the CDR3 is TGTGCCAGCAGCGGGTGGTCAGTCAGTAATGAGCAGTTCTTC.

In nucleotides, the CDR3 is TGTGCCAGCAGTGACCGCCTACGGATAGATACGCAGTATTTT. Its translation: CASSDRLRIDTQYF. The chain combines TRBV25-1 with TRBJ2-3; no reliable D call. V lost 3 bases to trimming and J lost 5 bases, with 12 bases between them. Per germline, CDR1 MGHDK and CDR2 SYGVNS. The CDR3 length is 14 residues.

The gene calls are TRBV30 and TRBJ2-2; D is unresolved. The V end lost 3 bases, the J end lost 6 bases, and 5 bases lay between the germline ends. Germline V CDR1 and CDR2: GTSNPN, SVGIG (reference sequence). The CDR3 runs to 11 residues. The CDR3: CAWRPAGELFF. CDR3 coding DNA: TGTGCCTGGAGGCCGGCCGGGGAGCTGTTTTTT.

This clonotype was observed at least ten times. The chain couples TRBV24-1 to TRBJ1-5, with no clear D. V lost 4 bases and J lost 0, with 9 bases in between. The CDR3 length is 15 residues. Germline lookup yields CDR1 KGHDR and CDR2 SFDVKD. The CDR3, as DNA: TGTGCCACCAGTGACTCTGGATATAGCAATCAGCCCCAGCATTTT. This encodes CATSDSGYSNQPQHF.

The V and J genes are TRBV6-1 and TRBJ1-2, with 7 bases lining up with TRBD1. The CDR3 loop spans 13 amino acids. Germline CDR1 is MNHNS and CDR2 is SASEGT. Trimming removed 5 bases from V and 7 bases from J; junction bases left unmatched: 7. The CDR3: CASSQQGKAGYTF. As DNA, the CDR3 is TGTGCCAGCAGTCAACAGGGGAAAGCTGGCTACACCTTC.

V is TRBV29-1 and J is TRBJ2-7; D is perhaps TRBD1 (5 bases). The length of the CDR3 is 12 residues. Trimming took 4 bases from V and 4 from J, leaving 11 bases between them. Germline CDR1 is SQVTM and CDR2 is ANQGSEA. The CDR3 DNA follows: TGCAGCGTTGGGACCGACAGTTACGAGCAGTACTTC. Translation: CSVGTDSYEQYF.

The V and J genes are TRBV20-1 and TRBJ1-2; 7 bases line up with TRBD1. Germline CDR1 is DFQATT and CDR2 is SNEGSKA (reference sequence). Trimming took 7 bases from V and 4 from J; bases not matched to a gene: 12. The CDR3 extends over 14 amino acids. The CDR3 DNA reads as TGCAGTGGCCTAAACAGGGGACCTAGCTATGGCTACACCTTC. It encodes CSGLNRGPSYGYTF.